The sample holds a few counts of the clone carrying this TCR beta chain. These data are taken from a study of blood T cells in healthy people across ages. The CDR3 spans 14 residues. The germline gives CDR1 KGHSH, CDR2 LQKENI. The V gene lost 1 base and the J gene lost 0 bases, with 4 bases spanning the gap. Samples each had at least 5.5 micrograms of total RNA extracted. The second PCR ran about 7 to 12 cycles with a sample-barcoded 5' primer and J-beta primers. One entry per CDR3 protein, called by TCRdb with MiXCR from the 5' RACE reads. The sample gives about 800,000 distinct CDR3 sequences, roughly 46% of which show up once; 15% to 20% is in the top ten.

The TCR sequence derives from an elderly man in good health. Sequencing was carried out using blood. This chain links TRBV18 with TRBJ1-3; no reliable D call. The CDR3 DNA is TGTGCCAGCTCACCACAAGGCTCTGGAAACACCATATATTTT. This sequence encodes CASSPQGSGNTIYF.